These 5 T cell receptor beta chains were sequenced from one sample in a study of T cells in Graves' hyperthyroidism and ophthalmopathy. Amplification yielded TCR beta CDR3 regions, with RNA transcripts as the source. First-round RT-PCR with HTBI primers amplified the TCR CDR3 region. TCRdb independently ran MiXCR on the multiplex PCR reads; one entry per CDR3 protein. The sample has under 650,000 distinct CDR3 sequences, 16% seen once. The sequenced sample was blood. The source is a young woman with Graves' hyperthyroidism.

This clonotype came up a few times. The genes are TRBV5-1 and TRBJ1-2; D is possibly TRBD1 (6 bases). Looked up from germline, CDR1 is SGHRS and CDR2 is YFSETQ. The CDR3 is made up of 16 amino acids. Trimming took off 0 bases at V and 3 bases at J, with 15 bases between the two ends. Here the CDR3 DNA reads TGCGCCAGCAGCTTGGTTACAGGGACCCTCGACTATGGCTACACCTTC. Protein: CASSLVTGTLDYGYTF.

This clonotype has a count of ten or more. This rearrangement joins TRBV20-1 to TRBJ1-2; D ambiguous. CDR1 is DFQATT, CDR2 SNEGSKA, per germline (reference sequence). The CDR3 totals 13 residues. Trimming removed 6 bases from V and 3 bases from J, with 14 bases in between. CDR3 sequence (DNA): TGCAGTGCCTCGTCCGGGGATCACTATGGCTACACCTTC. It codes for CSASSGDHYGYTF.

This clonotype was found many times. This chain joins TRBV27 and TRBJ2-5; 8 bases align to TRBD1. J gave up 1 base and V 7 bases, and 8 bases lay outside the gene matches. This CDR3 contains 15 residues. In germline, CDR1 is MNHEY, CDR2 SMNVEV (reference sequence). The CDR3 nucleotides read TGTGCCAGCAAGGAGTCCAGGGGGCCCCAAGAGACCCAGTACTTC. This codes for CASKESRGPQETQYF.

J is TRBJ2-7 and V is TRBV20-1; unclear D gene. Germline V gene lookup returns CDR1 DFQATT and CDR2 SNEGSKA (reference sequence). The CDR3 consists of 11 residues. Trimming removed 2 bases from V and 3 bases from J, with 5 bases in between. CDR3 region: CSARLDYEQYF. The CDR3 region has the DNA TGCAGTGCTAGACTAGACTACGAGCAGTACTTC.

This clonotype was picked up a small number of times. The V and J genes are TRBV18 and TRBJ2-3, with TRBD2 as a possible D gene (5 bases). The germline V gene encodes CDR1 KGHSH and CDR2 LQKENI. This CDR3 spans 13 amino acids. V was clipped by 0 bases and J by 11 bases, with 12 bases between them. The CDR3 DNA follows: TGTGCCAGCTCACCACCGGTCGGAGGTGGGCAGTATTTT. Amino acid sequence: CASSPPVGGGQYF.